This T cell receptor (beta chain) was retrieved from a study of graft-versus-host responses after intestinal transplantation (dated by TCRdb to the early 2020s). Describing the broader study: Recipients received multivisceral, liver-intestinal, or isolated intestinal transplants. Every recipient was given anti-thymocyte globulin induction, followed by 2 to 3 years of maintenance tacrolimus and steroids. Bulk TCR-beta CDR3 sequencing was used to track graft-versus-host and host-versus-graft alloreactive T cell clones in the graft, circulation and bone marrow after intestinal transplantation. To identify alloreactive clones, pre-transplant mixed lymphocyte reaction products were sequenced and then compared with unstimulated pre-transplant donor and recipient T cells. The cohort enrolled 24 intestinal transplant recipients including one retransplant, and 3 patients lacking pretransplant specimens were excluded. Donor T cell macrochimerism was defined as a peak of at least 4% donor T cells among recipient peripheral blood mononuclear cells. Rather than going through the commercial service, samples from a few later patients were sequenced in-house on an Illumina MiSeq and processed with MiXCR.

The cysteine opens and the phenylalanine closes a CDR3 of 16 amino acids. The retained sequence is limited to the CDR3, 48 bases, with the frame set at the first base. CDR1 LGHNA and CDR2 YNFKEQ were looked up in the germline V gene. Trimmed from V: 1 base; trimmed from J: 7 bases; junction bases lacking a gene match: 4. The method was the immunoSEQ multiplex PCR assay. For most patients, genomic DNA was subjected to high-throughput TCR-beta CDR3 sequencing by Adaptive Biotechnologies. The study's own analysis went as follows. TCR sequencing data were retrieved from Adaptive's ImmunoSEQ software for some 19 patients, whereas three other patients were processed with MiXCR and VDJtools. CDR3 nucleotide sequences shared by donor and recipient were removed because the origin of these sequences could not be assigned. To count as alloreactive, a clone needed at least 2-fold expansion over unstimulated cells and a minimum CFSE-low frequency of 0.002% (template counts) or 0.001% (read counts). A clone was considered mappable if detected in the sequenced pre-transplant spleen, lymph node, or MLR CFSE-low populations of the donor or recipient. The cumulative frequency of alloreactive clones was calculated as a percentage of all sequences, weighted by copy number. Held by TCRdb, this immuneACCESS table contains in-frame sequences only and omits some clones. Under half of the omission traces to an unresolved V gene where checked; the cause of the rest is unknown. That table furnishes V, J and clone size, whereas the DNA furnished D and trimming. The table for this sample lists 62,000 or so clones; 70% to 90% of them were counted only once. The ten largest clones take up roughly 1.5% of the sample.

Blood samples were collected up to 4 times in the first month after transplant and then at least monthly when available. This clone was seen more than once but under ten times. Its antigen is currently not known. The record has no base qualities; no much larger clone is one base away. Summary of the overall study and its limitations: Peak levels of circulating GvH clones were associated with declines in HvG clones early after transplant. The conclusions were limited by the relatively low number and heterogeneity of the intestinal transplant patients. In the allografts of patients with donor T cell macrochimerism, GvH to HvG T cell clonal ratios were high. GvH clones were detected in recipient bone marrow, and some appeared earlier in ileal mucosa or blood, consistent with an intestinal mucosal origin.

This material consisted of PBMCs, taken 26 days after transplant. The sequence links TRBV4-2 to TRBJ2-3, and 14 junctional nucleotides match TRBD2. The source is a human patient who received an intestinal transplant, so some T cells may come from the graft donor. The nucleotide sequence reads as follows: TGTGCCAGCAGCCAAGGACTAGCGGGGGGGCTCTATACGCAGTATTTT. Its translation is CASSQGLAGGLYTQYF.